The entry that follows covers one TCR beta chain sequence. Its antigen is unidentified. From alopecia areata patients, lesional scalp punch biopsies and peripheral blood were collected. This specimen belongs to a study of CD8+ T cells in alopecia areata. Background on the study: The study gave treated patients oral tofacitinib at 5 to 10 mg twice daily. Dosing with tofacitinib proceeded for 6 to 18 months, followed by 6 months off drug.

The germline V gene encodes CDR1 SQVTM and CDR2 ANQGSEA. The CDR3 length is 16 residues. J lost 7 bases, V lost 6 bases, and 13 bases had no gene match. As the sequencing template, cDNA was produced by extracting RNA and reverse transcribing it. Sequencing used immunoSEQ multiplex PCR; TCRdb keeps in-frame clones, though not all of them. This table holds some 210,000 clones, about 60% found once. Overall study results and limits: For lesional scalp, especially alopecia totalis/universalis, clonality was higher than in normal scalp.

The clonotype originates from a human donor with alopecia areata. This rearrangement joins TRBV29-1 to TRBJ2-1; 12 positions agree with TRBD2. Sample: CD4+ T cells sorted from blood, taken at week 0. CDR3 bases: TGCAGCGTCGCTAGACTAGCGGGAGCGAGGGGGAATGAGCAGTTCTTC. The encoded protein is CSVARLAGARGNEQFF.